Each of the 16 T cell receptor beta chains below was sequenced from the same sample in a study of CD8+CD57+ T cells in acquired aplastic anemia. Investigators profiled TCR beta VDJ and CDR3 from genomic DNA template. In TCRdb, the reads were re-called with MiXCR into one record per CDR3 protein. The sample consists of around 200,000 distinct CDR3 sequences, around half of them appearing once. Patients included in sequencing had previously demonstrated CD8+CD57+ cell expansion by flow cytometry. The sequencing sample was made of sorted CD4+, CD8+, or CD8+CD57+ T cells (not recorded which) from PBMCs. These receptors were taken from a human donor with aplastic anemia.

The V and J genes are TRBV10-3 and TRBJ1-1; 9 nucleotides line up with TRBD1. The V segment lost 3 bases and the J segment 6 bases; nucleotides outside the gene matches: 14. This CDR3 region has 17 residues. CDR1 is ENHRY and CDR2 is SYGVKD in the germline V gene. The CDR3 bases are TGTGCCATCAGTGATATAGAGGGGGGGACAGGGACCGCTGAAGCTTTCTTT. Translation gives CAISDIEGGTGTAEAFF.

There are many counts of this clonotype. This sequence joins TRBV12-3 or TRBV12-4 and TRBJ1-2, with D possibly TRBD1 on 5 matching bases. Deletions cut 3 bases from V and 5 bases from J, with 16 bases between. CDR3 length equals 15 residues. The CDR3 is CASSLGGGIRYGYTF. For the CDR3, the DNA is TGTGCCAGCAGTTTGGGGGGGGGGATTCGGTATGGCTACACCTTC.

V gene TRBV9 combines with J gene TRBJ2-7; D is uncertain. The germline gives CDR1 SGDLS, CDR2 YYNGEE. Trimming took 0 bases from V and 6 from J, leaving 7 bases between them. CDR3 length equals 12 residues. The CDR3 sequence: CASSVEGGEQYF. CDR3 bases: TGTGCCAGCAGCGTAGAGGGTGGCGAGCAGTACTTC.

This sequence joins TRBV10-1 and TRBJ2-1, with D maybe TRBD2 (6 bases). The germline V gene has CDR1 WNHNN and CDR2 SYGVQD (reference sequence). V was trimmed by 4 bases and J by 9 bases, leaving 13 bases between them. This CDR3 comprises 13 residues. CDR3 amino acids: CASSVEREPEQFF. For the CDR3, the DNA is TGCGCCAGCAGTGTGGAACGGGAGCCTGAGCAGTTCTTC.

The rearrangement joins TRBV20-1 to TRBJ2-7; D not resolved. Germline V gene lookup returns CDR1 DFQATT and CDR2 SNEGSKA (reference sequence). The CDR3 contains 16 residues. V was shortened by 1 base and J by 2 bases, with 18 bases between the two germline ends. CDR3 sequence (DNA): TGCAGTGCTAGAGTCCTTCGGGCGAGCTCTCCCTACGAGCAGTACTTC. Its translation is CSARVLRASSPYEQYF.

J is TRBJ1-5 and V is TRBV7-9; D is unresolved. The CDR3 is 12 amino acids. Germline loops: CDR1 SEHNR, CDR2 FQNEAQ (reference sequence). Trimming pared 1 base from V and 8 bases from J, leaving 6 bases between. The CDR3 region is CASSLGGEPQHF. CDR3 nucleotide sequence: TGTGCCAGCAGCTTAGGGGGTGAGCCCCAGCATTTT. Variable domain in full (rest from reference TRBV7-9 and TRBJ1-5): DTGVSQNPRHKITKRGQNVTFRCDPISEHNRLYWYRQTLGQGPEFLTYFQNEAQLEKSRLLSDRFSAERPKGSFSTLEIQRTEQGDSAMYLCASSLGGEPQHFGDGTRLSIL.

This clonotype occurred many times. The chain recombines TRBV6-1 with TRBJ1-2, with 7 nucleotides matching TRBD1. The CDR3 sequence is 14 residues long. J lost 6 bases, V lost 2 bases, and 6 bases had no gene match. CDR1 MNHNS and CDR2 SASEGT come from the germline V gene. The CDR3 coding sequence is TGTGCCAGCAGTGAATCGGCAGGGGGTAATGGCTACACCTTC. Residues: CASSESAGGNGYTF.

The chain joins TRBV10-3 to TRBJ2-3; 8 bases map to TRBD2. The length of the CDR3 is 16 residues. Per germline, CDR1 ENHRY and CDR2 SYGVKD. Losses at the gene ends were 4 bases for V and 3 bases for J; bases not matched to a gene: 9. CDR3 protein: CAISGVSGGRTDTQYF. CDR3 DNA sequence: TGTGCCATCAGTGGAGTTTCGGGGGGGCGGACAGATACGCAGTATTTT.

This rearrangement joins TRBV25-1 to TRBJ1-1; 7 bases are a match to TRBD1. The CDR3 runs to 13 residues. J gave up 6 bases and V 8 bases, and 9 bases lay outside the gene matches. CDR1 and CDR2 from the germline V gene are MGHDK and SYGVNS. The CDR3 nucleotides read TGTGCCAGCGGAATGACAGGGCGACCTGAAGCTTTCTTT. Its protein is CASGMTGRPEAFF.

CDR3 nucleotide sequence: TGCGCCAGCAGCCAAGAACTAGCGGGAAGCTACGAGCAGTACTTC. Its translation is CASSQELAGSYEQYF. This chain uses TRBV4-1 with TRBJ2-7; 10 bases line up with TRBD2. The ends lost 0 bases at V and 3 bases at J; junction bases unmatched: 2. The CDR3 loop spans 15 amino acids. Germline V gives CDR1 MGHRA, CDR2 YSYEKL.

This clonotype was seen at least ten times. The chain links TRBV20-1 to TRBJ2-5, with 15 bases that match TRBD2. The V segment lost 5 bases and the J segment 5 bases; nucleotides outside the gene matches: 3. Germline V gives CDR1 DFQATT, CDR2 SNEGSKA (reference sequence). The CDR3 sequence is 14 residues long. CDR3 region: CSAGLAGGRETQYF. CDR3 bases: TGCAGTGCTGGACTAGCGGGGGGGCGCGAGACCCAGTACTTC.

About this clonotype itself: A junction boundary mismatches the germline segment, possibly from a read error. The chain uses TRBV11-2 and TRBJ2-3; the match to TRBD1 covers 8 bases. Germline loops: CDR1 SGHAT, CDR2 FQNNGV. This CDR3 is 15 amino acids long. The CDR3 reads CASSYTGGSTDTQYF. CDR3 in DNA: TGTGCCAGCAGTTATACAGGGGGGAGCACGGATACGCAGTATTTT.

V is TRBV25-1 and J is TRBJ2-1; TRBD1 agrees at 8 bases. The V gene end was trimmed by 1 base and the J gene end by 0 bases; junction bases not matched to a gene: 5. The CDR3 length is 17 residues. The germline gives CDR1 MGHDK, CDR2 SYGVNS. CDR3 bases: TGTGCCAGCAGTGAATTCGGGACAGGAAGCTCCTACAATGAGCAGTTCTTC. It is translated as CASSEFGTGSSYNEQFF.

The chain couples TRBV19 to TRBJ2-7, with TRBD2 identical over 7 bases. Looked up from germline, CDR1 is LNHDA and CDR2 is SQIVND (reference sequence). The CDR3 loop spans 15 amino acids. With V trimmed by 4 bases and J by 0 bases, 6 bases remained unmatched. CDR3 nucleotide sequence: TGTGCCAGTAGTACACTGGGGGGGAACTCCTACGAGCAGTACTTC. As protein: CASSTLGGNSYEQYF.

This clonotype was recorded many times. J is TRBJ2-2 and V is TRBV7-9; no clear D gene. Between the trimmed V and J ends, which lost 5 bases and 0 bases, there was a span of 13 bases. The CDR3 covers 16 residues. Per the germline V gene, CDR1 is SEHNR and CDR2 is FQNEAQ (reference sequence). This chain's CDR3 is CASSQPGGSNTGELFF. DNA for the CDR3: TGTGCCAGCAGCCAGCCGGGCGGCTCGAACACCGGGGAGCTGTTTTTT.

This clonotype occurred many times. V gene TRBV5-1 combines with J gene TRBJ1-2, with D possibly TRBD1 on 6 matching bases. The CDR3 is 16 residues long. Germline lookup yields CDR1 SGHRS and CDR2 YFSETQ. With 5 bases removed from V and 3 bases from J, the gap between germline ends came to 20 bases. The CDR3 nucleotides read TGCGCCAGCAGACCCGGGAGGGGGGCAGGCGACTATGGCTACACCTTC. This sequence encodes CASRPGRGAGDYGYTF.